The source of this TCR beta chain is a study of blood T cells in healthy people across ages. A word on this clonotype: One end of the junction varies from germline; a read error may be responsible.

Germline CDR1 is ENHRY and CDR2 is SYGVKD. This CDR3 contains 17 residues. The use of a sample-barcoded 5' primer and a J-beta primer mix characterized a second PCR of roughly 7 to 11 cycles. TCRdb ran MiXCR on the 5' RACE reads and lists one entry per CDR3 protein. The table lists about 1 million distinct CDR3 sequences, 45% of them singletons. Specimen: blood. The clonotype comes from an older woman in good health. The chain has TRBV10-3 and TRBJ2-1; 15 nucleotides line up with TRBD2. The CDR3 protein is CATSGRGLAGGSNEQFF. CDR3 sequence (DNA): TGTGCCACCAGTGGCCGCGGACTAGCGGGAGGGAGCAATGAGCAGTTCTTC.